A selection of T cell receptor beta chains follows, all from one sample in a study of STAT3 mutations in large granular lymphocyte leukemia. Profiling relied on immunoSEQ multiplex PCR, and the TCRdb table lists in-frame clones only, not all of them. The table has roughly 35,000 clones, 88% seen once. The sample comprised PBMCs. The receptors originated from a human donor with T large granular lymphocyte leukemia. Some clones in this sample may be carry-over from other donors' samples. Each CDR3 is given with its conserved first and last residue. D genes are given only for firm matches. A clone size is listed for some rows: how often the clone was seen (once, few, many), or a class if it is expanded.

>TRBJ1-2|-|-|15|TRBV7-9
CASSLAGQRAYGYTF
TGTGCCAGCAGCTTGGCAGGACAGAGAGCCTATGGCTACACCTTC
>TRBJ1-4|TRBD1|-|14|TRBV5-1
CASRLGQGNEKLFF
TGCGCCAGCAGACTCGGACAGGGAAATGAAAAACTGTTTTTT
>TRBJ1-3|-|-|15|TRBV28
CASSEGSVFGNTIYF
TGTGCCAGCAGCGAGGGTTCGGTGTTTGGAAACACCATATATTTT
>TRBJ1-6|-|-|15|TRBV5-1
CASSWAGVRDSPLHF
TGCGCCAGCAGCTGGGCCGGGGTCAGGGATTCACCCCTCCACTTT
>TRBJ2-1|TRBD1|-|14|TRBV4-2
CASSPGQAYNEQFF
TGTGCCAGCAGCCCCGGACAGGCCTACAATGAGCAGTTCTTC
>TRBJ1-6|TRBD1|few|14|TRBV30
CAWRGTAYNSPLHF
TGTGCCTGGAGGGGGACAGCCTATAATTCACCCCTCCACTTT
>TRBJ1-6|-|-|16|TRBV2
CASLRSTSSYNSPLHF
TGTGCCAGCCTACGCTCGACAAGCTCCTATAATTCACCCCTCCACTTT
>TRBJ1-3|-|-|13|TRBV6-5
CASSPPVENTIYF
TGTGCCAGCAGCCCGCCTGTGGAGAACACCATATATTTT
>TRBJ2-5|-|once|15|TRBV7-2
CASSRGNRGRETQYF
TGTGCCAGCAGCCGAGGGAACCGTGGCCGAGAGACCCAGTACTTC
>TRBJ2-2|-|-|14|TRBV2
CASTGDGNTGELFF
TGTGCCAGCACCGGCGACGGAAACACCGGGGAGCTGTTTTTT
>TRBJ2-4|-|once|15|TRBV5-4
CASSLYPGGVNIQYF
TGTGCCAGCAGCCTGTACCCCGGGGGTGTAAACATTCAGTACTTC
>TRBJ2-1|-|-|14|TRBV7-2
CASRPGTPGNEQFF
TGTGCCAGCAGACCCGGGACCCCGGGGAATGAGCAGTTCTTC
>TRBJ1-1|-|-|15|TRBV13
CASRGGAGRDTEAFF
TGTGCCAGCAGGGGCGGGGCGGGTAGGGACACTGAAGCTTTCTTT
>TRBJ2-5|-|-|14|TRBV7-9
CASVGQGFWETQYF
TGTGCCAGTGTTGGGCAGGGGTTTTGGGAGACCCAGTACTTC
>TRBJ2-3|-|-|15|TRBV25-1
CASSVGGGSTDTQYF
TGTGCCAGCAGTGTCGGCGGAGGGAGCACAGATACGCAGTATTTT
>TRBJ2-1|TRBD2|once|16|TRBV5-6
CASSPPSGGPGSEQFF
TGTGCCAGCAGCCCGCCTAGCGGGGGCCCTGGTAGTGAGCAGTTCTTC
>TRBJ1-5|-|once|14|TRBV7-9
CASSSDSSNQPQHF
TGTGCCAGCAGCTCAGACAGCAGCAATCAGCCCCAGCATTTT
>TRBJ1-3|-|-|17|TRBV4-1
CASSHRTAHHSGNTIYF
TGCGCCAGCAGCCATCGGACGGCGCATCACTCTGGAAACACCATATATTTT
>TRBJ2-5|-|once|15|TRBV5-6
CASSRFRVGQETQYF
TGTGCCAGCAGCCGTTTCAGGGTTGGGCAAGAGACCCAGTACTTC
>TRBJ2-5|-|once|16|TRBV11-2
CASSLDVWYDGETQYF
TGTGCCAGCAGCTTAGACGTTTGGTATGATGGCGAGACCCAGTACTTC
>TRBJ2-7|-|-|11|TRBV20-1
CSARGQVEQYF
TGCAGTGCTAGAGGGCAGGTCGAGCAGTACTTC
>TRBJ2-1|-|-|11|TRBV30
CAWSGGNEQFF
TGTGCCTGGAGTGGGGGCAATGAGCAGTTCTTC
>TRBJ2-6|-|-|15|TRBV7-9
CASSSNLRGANVLTF
TGTGCCAGCAGCTCCAACTTACGGGGGGCCAACGTCCTGACTTTC
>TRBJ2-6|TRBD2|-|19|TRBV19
CASSTRLAGTISGANVLTF
TGTGCCAGTAGTACACGACTAGCGGGGACCATATCTGGGGCCAACGTCCTGACTTTC
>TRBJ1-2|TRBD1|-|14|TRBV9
CASSVGQGAWGYTF
TGTGCCAGCAGCGTAGGACAGGGGGCTTGGGGCTACACCTTC
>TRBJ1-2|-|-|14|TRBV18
CASSPRAGDYGYTF
TGTGCCAGCTCACCACGGGCAGGGGACTATGGCTACACCTTC
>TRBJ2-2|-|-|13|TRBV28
CASSLLGTGELFF
TGTGCCAGCAGTTTATTGGGAACCGGGGAGCTGTTTTTT
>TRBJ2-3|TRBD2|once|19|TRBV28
CASSLRPGLAGGRTDTQYF
TGTGCCAGCAGTTTACGGCCTGGACTAGCGGGGGGGCGCACAGATACGCAGTATTTT
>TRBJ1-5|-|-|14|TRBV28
CASSLRGSNQPQHF
TGTGCCAGCAGCCTTAGGGGAAGCAATCAGCCCCAGCATTTT
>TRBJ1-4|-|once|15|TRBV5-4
CASSSSGTSNEKLFF
TGTGCCAGCAGCTCGTCGGGGACGTCTAATGAAAAACTGTTTTTT
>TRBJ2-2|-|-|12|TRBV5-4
CASSPPHGELFF
TGTGCCAGCAGCCCTCCCCACGGGGAGCTGTTTTTT
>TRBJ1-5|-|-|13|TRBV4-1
CASSQVPKQPQHF
TGCGCCAGCAGCCAAGTCCCTAAGCAGCCCCAGCATTTT
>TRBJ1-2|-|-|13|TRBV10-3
CAISVGDNYGYTF
TGTGCCATCAGTGTAGGGGACAACTATGGCTACACCTTC
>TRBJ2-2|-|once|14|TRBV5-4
CASSLETPLGELFF
TGTGCCAGCAGCTTGGAGACCCCCCTCGGGGAGCTGTTTTTT
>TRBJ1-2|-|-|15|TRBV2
CASSERPREDYGYTF
TGTGCCAGCAGTGAAAGGCCCCGGGAGGACTATGGCTACACCTTC
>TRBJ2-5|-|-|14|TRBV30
CAWSVLAGQETQYF
TGTGCCTGGAGTGTATTGGCAGGACAAGAGACCCAGTACTTC
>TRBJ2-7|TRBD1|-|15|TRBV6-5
CATSVPQGAFYEQYF
TGTGCCACCTCAGTCCCACAGGGGGCTTTCTACGAGCAGTACTTC
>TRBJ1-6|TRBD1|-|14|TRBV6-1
CANSPGTGNSPLHF
TGTGCCAACTCCCCCGGGACAGGGAATTCACCCCTCCACTTT
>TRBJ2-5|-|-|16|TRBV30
CAWSWSATNAGETQYF
TGTGCCTGGAGTTGGTCAGCCACCAATGCGGGAGAGACCCAGTACTTC
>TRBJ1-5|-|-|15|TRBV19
CASSTYRDRGQPQHF
TGTGCCAGTAGTACCTACAGGGACCGGGGTCAGCCCCAGCATTTT
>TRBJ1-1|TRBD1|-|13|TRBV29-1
CSVHRGLNTEAFF
TGCAGCGTTCACAGGGGCCTGAACACTGAAGCTTTCTTT
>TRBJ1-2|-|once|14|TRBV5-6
CASSLAGPNYGYTF
TGTGCCAGCAGCTTGGCCGGGCCTAACTATGGCTACACCTTC
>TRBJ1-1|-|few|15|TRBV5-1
CASSLLGGEGAEAFF
TGCGCCAGCAGCTTGTTAGGAGGGGAAGGGGCTGAAGCTTTCTTT
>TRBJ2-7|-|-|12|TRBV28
CASSLLSFEQYF
TGTGCCAGCAGTTTGCTCTCCTTCGAGCAGTACTTC
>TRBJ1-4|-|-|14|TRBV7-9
CASSVRSTNEKLFF
TGTGCCAGCAGCGTACGTTCAACTAATGAAAAACTGTTTTTT
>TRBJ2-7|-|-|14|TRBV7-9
CASSFWGASYEQYF
TGTGCCAGCAGCTTCTGGGGGGCCTCCTACGAGCAGTACTTC
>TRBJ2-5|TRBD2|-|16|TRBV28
CASSWGSGGVKETQYF
TGTGCCAGCAGTTGGGGAAGCGGGGGGGTAAAGGAGACCCAGTACTTC
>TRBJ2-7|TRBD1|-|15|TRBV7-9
CASSFGQGRRGEQYF
TGTGCCAGCAGCTTTGGACAGGGCCGCCGGGGCGAGCAGTACTTC
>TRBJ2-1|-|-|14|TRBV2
CASSGQGIRDEQFF
TGTGCCAGCAGTGGGCAGGGGATACGGGATGAGCAGTTCTTC
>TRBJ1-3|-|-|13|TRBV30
CAWSVRSGNTIYF
TGTGCCTGGAGTGTCCGCTCTGGAAACACCATATATTTT
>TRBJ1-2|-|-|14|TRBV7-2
CASSLRSANYGYTF
TGTGCCAGCAGCTTACGATCGGCTAACTATGGCTACACCTTC
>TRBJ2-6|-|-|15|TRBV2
CASSWGPTGANVLTF
TGTGCCAGCAGTTGGGGTCCCACCGGGGCCAACGTCCTGACTTTC
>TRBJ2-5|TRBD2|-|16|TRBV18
CASSTVSGAIQETQYF
TGTGCCAGCTCAACGGTTAGCGGGGCCATCCAAGAGACCCAGTACTTC
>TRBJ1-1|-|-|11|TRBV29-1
CSANRAAEAFF
TGCAGCGCGAACCGGGCGGCTGAAGCTTTCTTT
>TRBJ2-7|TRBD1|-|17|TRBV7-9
CASSGNSGDRHYGEQYF
TGTGCCAGCAGCGGAAACTCGGGGGACAGGCATTACGGGGAGCAGTACTTC
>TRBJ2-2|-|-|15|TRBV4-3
CASSQGGLNTGELFF
TGCGCCAGCAGCCAAGGGGGGCTCAACACCGGGGAGCTGTTTTTT